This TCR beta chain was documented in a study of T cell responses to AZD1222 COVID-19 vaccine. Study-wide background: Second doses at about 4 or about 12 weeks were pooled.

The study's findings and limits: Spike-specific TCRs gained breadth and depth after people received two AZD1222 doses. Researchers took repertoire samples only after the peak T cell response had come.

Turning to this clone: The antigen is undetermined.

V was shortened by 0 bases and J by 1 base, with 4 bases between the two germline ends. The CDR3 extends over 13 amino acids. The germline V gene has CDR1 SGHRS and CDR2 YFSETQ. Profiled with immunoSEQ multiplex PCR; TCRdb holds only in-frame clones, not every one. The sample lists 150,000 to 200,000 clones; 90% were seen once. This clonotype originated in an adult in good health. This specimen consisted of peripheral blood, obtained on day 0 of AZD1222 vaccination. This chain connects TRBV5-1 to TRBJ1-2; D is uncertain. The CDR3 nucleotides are TGCGCCAGCAGCTTGGGATATAACTATGGCTACACCTTC. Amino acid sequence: CASSLGYNYGYTF.